The sequence of this T cell receptor beta chain was determined in a study of cytomegalovirus exposure and HLA in healthy donors. CDR3 length equals 15 residues. V trimming: 5 bases; J trimming: 3 bases; junction bases outside the gene matches: 8. The germline gives CDR1 MNHEY, CDR2 SVGAGI. The PCR employed 60 Vbeta primers together with 13 Jbeta primers. Measured with immunoSEQ multiplex PCR; TCRdb has only the in-frame clones, and not every one. The sample has under 95,000 clones. This receptor was obtained from a female donor in good health and CMV-seropositive. Material for sequencing was PBMCs. The chain links TRBV6-5 to TRBJ2-7; 9 nucleotides match TRBD2. CDR3 DNA: TGTGCCAGCAGTAGTCCGGGACTAGCCGACTACGAGCAGTACTTC. Translated, it gives CASSSPGLADYEQYF.